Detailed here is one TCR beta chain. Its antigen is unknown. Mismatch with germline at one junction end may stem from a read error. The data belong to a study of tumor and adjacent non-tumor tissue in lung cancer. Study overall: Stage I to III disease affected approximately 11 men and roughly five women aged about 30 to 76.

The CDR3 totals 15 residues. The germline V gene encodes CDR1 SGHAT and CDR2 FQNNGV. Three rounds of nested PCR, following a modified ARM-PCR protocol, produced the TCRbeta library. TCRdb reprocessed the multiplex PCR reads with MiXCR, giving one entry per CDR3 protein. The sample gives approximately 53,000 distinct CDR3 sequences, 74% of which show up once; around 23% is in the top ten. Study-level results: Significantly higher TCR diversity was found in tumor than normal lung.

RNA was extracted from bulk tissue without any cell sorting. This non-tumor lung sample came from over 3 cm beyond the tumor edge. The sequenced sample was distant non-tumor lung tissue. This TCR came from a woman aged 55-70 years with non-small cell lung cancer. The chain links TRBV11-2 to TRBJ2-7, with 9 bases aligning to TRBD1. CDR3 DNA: TGTGTCAGCAGCTCGAGGACAGGGGCCTTTCACGAGCACTACTTC. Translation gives CVSSSRTGAFHEHYF. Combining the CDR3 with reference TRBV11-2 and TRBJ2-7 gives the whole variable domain EAGVAQSPRYKIIEKRQSVAFWCNPISGHATLYWYQQILGQGPKLLIQFQNNGVVDDSQLPKDRFSAERLKGVDSTLKIQPAKLEDSAVYLCVSSSRTGAFHEHYFGPGTRLTVT.